Sequencing of this T cell receptor beta chain was carried out in a study of blood T cell repertoires in COVID-19. Produced via immunoSEQ multiplex PCR; TCRdb's table is partial and in-frame only. The sample contains fewer than 200,000 clones, 70% to 90% of which appear only once. The specimen sequenced was peripheral blood. The sequence derives from a middle-aged man who had recovered from COVID-19.

CDR3 sequence reads: CASSHGPDFFF. The DNA of the CDR3 is TGCGCCAGCAGCCACGGACCGGACTTTTTCTTT. V gene TRBV4-1 combines with J gene TRBJ1-1; the D is unclear. This CDR3 comprises 11 residues. Germline V gene sequence: CDR1 MGHRA, CDR2 YSYEKL. Between the trimmed V and J ends, which lost 3 bases and 13 bases, there was a span of 12 bases.